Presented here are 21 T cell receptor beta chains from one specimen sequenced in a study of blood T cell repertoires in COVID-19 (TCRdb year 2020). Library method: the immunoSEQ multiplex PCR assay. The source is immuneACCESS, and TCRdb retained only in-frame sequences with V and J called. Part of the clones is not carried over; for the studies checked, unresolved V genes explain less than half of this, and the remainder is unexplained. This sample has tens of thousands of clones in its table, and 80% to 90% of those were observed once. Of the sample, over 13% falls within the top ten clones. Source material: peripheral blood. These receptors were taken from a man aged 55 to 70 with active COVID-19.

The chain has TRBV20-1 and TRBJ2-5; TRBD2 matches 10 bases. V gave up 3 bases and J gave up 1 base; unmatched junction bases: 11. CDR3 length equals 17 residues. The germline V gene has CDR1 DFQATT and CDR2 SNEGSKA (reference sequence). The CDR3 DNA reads TGCAGTGCTAGTGGGAGGGGGAGCGGGAGGGCCCAAGAGACCCAGTACTTC. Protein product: CSASGRGSGRAQETQYF.

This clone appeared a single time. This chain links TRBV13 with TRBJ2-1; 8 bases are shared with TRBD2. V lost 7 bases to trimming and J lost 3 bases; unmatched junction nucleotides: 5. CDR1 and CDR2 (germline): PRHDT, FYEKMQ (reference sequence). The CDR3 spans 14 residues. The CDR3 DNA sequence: TGTGCCAGCACGGCGGGGGGCATCTACAATGAGCAGTTCTTC. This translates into CASTAGGIYNEQFF.

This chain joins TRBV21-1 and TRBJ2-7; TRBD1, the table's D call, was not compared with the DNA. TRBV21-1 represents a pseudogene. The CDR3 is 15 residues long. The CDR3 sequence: CASSKVGTVQGKQYF. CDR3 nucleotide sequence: TGTGCCAGCAGCAAAGTGGGGACAGTCCAGGGCAAGCAGTACTTC.

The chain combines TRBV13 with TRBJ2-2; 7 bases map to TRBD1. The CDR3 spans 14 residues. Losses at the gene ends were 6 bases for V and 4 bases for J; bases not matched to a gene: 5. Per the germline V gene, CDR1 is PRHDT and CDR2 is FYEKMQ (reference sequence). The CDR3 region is CASRPQGTTGELFF. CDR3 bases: TGTGCCAGCAGACCACAGGGGACCACCGGGGAGCTGTTTTTT.

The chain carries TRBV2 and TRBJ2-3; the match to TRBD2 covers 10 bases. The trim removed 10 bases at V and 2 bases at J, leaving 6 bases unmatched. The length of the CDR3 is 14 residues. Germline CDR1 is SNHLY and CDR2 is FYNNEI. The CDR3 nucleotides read TGTGCCATCAGGACTAGCGGAACCACAGATACGCAGTATTTT. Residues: CAIRTSGTTDTQYF. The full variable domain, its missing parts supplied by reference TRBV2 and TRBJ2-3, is EPEVTQTPSHQVTQMGQEVILRCVPISNHLYFYWYRQILGQKVEFLVSFYNNEISEKSEIFDDQFSVERPDGSNFTLKIRSTKLEDSAMYFCAIRTSGTTDTQYFGPGTRLTVL.

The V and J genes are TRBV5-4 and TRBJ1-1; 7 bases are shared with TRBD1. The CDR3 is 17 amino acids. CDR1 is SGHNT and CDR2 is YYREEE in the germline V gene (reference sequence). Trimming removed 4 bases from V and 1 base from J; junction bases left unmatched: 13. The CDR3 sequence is CASSPQGGFLRNTEAFF. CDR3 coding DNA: TGTGCCAGCAGCCCTCAGGGGGGATTCCTCAGGAACACTGAAGCTTTCTTT.

In DNA form, the CDR3 reads TGTGCCAGCAGTGAAGTGAGGGTGGATACGCAGTATTTT. Its protein product is CASSEVRVDTQYF. The genes are TRBV6-1 and TRBJ2-3; a weak D match, TRBD2 (5 bases). V was trimmed by 1 base and J by 6 bases, leaving 8 bases between them. The CDR3 covers 13 residues. The germline V gene encodes CDR1 MNHNS and CDR2 SASEGT.

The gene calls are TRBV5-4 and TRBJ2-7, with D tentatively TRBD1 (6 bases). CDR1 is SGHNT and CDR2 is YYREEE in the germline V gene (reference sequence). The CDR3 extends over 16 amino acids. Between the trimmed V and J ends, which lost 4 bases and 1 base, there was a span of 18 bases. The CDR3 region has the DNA TGTGCCAGCAGCAAATCCCGGGACACGGCTTCCTACGAGCAGTACTTC. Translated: CASSKSRDTASYEQYF.

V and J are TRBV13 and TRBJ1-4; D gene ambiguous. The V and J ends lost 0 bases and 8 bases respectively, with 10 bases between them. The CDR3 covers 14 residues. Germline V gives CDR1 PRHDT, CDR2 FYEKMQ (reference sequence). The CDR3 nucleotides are TGTGCCAGCAGCTTAGGCAGGTCCGCGGAAAAACTGTTTTTT. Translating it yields CASSLGRSAEKLFF.

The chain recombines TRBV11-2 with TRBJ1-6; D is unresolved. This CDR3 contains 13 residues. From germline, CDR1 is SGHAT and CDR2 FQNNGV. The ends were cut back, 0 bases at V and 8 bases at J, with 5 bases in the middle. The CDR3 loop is CASSLDRDSPLHF. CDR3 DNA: TGTGCCAGCAGCTTAGATAGAGATTCACCCCTCCACTTT.

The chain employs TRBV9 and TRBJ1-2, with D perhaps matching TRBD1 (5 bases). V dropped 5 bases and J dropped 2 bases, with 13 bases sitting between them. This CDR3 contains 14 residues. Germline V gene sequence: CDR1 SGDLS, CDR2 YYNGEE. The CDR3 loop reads CASSGWGRNYGYTF. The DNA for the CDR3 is TGTGCCAGCAGTGGTTGGGGCAGGAACTATGGCTACACCTTC.

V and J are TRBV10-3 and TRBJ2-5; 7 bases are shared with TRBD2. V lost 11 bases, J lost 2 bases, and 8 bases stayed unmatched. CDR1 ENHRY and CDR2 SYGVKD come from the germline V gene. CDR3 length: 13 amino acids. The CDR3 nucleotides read TGTGCCGCCCAATCGGGGGGACAAGAGACCCAGTACTTC. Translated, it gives CAAQSGGQETQYF.

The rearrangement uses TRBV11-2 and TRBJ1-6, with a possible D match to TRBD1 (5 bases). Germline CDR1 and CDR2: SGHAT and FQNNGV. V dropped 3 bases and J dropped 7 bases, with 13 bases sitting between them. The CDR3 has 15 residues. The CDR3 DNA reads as TGTGCCAGCAGCTTGCGTGACGGGGGGAATTCACCCCTCCACTTT. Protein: CASSLRDGGNSPLHF.

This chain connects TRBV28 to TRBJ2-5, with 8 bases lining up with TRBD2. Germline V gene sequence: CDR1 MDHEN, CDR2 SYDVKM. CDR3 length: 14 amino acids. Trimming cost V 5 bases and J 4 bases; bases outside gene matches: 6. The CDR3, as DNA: TGTGCCAGCAGTCCAAATCTAGCGGGAGAGACCCAGTACTTC. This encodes CASSPNLAGETQYF. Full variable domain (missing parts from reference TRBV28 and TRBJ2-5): DVKVTQSSRYLVKRTGEKVFLECVQDMDHENMFWYRQDPGLGLRLIYFSYDVKMKEKGDIPEGYSVSREKKERFSLILESASTNQTSMYLCASSPNLAGETQYFGPGTRLLVL.

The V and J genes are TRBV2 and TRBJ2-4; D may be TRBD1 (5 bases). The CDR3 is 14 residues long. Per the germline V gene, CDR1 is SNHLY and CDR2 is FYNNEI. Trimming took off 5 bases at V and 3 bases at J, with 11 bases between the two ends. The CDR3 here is CASSPGLYKNIQYF. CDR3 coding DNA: TGTGCCAGCAGTCCAGGGTTATACAAAAACATTCAGTACTTC.

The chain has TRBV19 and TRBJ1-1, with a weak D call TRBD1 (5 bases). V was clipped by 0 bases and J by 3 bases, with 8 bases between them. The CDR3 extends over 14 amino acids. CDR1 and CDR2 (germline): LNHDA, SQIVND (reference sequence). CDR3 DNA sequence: TGTGCCAGTAGTATAGAGGGGGGGGACACTGAAGCTTTCTTT. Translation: CASSIEGGDTEAFF.

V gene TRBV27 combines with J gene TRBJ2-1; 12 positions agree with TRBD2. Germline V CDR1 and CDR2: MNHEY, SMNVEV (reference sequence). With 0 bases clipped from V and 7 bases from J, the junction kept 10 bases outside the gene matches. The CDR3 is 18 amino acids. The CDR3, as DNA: TGTGCCAGCAGTTTATCCCGGACTAGCGGGGCCCGGGGGAATGAGCAGTTCTTC. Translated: CASSLSRTSGARGNEQFF.

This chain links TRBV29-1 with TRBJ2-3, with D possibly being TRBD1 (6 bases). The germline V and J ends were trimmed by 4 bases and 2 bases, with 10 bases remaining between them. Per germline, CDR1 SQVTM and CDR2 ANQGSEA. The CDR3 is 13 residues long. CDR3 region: CSVGYRDTDTQYF. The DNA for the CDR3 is TGCAGCGTTGGTTACAGGGACACAGATACGCAGTATTTT.

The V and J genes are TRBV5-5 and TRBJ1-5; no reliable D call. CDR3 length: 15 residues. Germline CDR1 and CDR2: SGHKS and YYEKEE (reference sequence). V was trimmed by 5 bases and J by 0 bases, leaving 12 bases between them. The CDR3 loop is CASRPGVLSNQPQHF. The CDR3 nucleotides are TGTGCCAGCAGACCCGGGGTACTTAGCAATCAGCCCCAGCATTTT.

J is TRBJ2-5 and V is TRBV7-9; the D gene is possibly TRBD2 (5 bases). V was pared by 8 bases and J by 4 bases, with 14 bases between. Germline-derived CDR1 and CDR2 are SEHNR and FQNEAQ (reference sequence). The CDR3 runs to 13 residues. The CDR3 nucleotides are TGTGCCAGCGCTGACCGGGGAAGAGAGACCCAGTACTTC. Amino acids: CASADRGRETQYF.

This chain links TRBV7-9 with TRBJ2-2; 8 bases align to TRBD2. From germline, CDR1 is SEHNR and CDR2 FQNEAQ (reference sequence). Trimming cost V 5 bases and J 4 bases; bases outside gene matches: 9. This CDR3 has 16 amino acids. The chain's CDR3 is CASSPPGLGGTGELFF. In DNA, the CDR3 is TGTGCCAGCAGCCCTCCGGGACTAGGGGGCACCGGGGAGCTGTTTTTT.